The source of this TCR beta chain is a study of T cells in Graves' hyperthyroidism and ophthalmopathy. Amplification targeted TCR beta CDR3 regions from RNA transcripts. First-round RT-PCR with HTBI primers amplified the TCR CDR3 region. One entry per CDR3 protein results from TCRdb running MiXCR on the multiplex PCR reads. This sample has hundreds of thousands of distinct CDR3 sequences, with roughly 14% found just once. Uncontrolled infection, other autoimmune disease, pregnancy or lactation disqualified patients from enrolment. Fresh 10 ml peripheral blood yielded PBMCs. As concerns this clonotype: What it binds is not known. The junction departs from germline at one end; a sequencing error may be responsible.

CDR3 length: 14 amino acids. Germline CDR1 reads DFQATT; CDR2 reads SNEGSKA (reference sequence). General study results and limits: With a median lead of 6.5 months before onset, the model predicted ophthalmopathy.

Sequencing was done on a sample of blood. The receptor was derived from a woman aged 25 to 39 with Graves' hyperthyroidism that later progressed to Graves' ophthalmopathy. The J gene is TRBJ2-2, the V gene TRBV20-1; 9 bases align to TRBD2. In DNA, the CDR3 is TGCAGTGCGGATAGCGGGAGCGACACCGGGGAGCTGTCTTTT. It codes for CSADSGSDTGELSF.